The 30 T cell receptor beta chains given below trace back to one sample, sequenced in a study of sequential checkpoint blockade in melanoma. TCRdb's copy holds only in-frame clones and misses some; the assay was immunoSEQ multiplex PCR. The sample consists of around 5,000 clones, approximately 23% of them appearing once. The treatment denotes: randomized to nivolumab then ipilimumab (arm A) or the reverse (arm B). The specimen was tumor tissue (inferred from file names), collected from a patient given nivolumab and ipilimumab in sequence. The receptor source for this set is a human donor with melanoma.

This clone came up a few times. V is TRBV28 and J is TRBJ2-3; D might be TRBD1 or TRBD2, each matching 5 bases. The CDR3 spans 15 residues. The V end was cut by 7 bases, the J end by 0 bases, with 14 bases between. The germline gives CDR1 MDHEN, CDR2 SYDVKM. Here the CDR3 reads CASIRGDLSTDTQYF. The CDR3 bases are TGTGCCAGCATAAGAGGGGATTTAAGCACAGATACGCAGTATTTT.

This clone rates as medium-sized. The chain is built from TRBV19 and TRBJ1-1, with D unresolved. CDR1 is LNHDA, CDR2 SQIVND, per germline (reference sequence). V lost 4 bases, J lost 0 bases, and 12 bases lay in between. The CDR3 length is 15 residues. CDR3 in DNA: TGTGCCAGTAGTACCCGAGGCCTAATGAACACTGAAGCTTTCTTT. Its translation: CASSTRGLMNTEAFF.

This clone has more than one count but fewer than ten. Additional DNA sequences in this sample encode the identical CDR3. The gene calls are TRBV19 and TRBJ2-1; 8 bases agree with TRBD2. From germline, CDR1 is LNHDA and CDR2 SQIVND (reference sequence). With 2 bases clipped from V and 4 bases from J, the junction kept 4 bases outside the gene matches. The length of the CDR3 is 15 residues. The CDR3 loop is CASSIPLAGYNEQFF. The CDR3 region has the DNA TGTGCCAGTAGTATACCCTTAGCGGGATACAATGAGCAGTTCTTC.

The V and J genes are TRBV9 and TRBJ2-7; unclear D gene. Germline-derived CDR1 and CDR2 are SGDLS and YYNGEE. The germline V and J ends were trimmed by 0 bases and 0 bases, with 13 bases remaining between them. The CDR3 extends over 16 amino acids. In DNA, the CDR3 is TGTGCCAGCAGCGTAGCACCTTCGCAGAACTCCTACGAGCAGTACTTC. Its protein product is CASSVAPSQNSYEQYF.

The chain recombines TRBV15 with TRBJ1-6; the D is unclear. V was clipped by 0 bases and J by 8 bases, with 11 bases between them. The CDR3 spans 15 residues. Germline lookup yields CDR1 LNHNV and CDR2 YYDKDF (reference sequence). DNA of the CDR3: TGTGCCACCAGCAGAGAGGACCTGGGCTATTCACCCCTCCACTTT. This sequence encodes CATSREDLGYSPLHF. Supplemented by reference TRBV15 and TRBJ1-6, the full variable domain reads DAMVIQNPRYQVTQFGKPVTLSCSQTLNHNVMYWYQQKSSQAPKLLFHYYDKDFNNEADTPDNFQSRRPNTSFCFLDIRSPGLGDTAMYLCATSREDLGYSPLHFGNGTRLTVT.

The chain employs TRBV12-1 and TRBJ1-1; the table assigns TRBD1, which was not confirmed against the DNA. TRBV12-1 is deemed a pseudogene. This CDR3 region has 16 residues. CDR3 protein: CASSLSSGQMNTEAFF. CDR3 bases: TGTGCCAGCAGCCTATCCTCTGGGCAGATGAACACTGAAGCTTTCTTT.

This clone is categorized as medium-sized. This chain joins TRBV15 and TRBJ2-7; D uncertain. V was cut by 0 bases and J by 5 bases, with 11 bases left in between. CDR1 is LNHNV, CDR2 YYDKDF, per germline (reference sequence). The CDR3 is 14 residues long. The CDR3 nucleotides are TGTGCCACCAGCAGAGAACGGCCTGTGGACGAGCAGTACTTC. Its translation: CATSRERPVDEQYF.

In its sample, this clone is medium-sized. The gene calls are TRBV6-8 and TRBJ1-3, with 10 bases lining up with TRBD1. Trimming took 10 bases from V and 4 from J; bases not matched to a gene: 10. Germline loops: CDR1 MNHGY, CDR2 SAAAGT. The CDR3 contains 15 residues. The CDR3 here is CATSPTGQGGNTIYF. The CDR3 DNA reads TGTGCCACCAGCCCAACGGGACAGGGGGGAAACACCATATATTTT.

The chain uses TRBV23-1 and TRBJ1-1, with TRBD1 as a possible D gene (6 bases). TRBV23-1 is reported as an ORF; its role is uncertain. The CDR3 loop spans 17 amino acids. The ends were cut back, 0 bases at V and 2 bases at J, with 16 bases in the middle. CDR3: CASSQSWEKQGNTEAFF. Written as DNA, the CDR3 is TGCGCCAGCAGTCAATCGTGGGAAAAACAGGGTAACACTGAAGCTTTCTTT.

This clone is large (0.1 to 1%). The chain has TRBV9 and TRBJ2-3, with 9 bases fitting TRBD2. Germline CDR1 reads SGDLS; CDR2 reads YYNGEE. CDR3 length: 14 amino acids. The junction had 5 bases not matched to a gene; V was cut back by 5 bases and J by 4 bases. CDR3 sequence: CASSAGGMSDTQYF. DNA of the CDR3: TGTGCCAGCAGTGCGGGGGGGATGTCAGATACGCAGTATTTT.

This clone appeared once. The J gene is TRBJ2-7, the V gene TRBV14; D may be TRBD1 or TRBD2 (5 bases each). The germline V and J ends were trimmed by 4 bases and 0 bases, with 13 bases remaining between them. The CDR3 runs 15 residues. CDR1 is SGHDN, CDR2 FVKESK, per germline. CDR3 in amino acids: CASSLGTQSSYEQYF. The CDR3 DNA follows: TGTGCCAGCAGCCTCGGGACGCAAAGCTCCTACGAGCAGTACTTC.

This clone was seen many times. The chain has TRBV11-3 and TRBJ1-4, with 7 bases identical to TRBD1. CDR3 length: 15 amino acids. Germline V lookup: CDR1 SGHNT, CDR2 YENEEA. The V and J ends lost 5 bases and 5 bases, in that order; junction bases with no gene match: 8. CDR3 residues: CASSPEAGQNEKLFF. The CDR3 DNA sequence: TGTGCCAGCAGCCCTGAGGCGGGACAGAATGAAAAACTGTTTTTT.

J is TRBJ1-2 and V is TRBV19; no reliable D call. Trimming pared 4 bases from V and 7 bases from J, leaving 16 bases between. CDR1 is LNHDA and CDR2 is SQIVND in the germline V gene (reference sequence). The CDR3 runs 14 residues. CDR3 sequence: CASSTPPRVTGYTF. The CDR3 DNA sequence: TGTGCCAGTAGTACCCCCCCGCGGGTGACTGGCTACACCTTC. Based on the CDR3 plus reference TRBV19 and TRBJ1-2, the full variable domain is DGGITQSPKYLFRKEGQNVTLSCEQNLNHDAMYWYRQDPGQGLRLIYYSQIVNDFQKGDIAEGYSVSREKKESFPLTVTSAQKNPTAFYLCASSTPPRVTGYTFGSGTRLTVV.

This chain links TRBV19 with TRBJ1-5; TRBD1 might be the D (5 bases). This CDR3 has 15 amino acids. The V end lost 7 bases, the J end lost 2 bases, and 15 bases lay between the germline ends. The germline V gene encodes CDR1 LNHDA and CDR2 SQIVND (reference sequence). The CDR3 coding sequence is TGTGCCAGTACAGGGTCTCTCGTGGGCAATCAGCCCCAGCATTTT. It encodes CASTGSLVGNQPQHF.

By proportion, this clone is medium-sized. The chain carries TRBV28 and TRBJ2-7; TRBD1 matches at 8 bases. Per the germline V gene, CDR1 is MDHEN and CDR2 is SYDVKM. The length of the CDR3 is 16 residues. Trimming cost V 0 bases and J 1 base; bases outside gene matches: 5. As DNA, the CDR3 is TGTGCCAGCAGTTTATGGTCCGGACAGGGTTCCTACGAGCAGTACTTC. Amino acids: CASSLWSGQGSYEQYF.

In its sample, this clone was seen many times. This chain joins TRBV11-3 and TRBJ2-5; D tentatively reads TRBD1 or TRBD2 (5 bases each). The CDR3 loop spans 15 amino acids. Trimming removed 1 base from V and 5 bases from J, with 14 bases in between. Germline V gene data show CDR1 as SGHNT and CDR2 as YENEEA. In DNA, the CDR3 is TGTGCCAGCAGCTTAGGGGGGTGGATCGGGGAGACCCAGTACTTC. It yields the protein CASSLGGWIGETQYF. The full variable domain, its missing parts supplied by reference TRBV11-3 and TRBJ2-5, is EAGVVQSPRYKIIEKKQPVAFWCNPISGHNTLYWYLQNLGQGPELLIRYENEEAVDDSQLPKDRFSAERLKGVDSTLKIQPAELGDSAVYLCASSLGGWIGETQYFGPGTRLLVL.

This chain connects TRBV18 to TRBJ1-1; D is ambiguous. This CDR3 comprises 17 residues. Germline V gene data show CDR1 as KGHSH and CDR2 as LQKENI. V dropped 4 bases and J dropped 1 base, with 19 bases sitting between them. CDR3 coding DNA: TGTGCCAGCTCACTAATAGGACCAATCTGGAGGAACACTGAAGCTTTCTTT. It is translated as CASSLIGPIWRNTEAFF.

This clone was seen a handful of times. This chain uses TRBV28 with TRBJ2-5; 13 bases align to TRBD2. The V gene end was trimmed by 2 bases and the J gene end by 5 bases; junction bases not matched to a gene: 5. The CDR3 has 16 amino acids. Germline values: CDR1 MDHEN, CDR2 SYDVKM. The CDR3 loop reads CASSLILAGGYETQYF. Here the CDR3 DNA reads TGTGCCAGCAGTTTAATACTAGCGGGGGGGTACGAGACCCAGTACTTC.

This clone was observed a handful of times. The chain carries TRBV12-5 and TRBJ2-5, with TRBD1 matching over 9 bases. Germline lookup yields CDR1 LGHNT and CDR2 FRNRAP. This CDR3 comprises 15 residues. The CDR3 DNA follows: TGTGCCAGCAACCAACCCGGGGACAGGGCCGAGACCCAGTACTTC. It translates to CASNQPGDRAETQYF.

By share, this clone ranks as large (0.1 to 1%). The CDR3 reads CASSFSSGGDNEQFF. The CDR3 DNA reads TGTGCCAGCAGCTTTTCTAGCGGGGGGGACAATGAGCAGTTCTTC. The chain employs TRBV11-3 and TRBJ2-1; TRBD2 matches at 12 bases. The V segment lost 3 bases and the J segment 5 bases; nucleotides outside the gene matches: 2. The CDR3 has 15 amino acids. Looked up from germline, CDR1 is SGHNT and CDR2 is YENEEA.

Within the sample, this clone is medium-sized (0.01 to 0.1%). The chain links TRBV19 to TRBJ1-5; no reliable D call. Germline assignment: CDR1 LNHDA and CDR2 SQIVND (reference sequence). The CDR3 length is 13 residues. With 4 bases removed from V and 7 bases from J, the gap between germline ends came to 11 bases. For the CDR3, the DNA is TGTGCCAGTAGTAAGGGCTTACCCCAGCCCCAGCATTTT. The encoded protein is CASSKGLPQPQHF.

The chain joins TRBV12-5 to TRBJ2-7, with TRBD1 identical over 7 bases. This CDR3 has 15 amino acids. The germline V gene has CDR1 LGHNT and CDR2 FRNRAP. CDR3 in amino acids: CASTPFQGGVHEQYF. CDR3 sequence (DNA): TGTGCCAGCACCCCCTTTCAAGGGGGCGTCCACGAGCAGTACTTC. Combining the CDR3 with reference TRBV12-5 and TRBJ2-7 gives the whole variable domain DARVTQTPRHKVTEMGQEVTMRCQPILGHNTVFWYRQTMMQGLELLAYFRNRAPLDDSGMPKDRFSAEMPDATLATLKIQPSEPRDSAVYFCASTPFQGGVHEQYFGPGTRLTVT.

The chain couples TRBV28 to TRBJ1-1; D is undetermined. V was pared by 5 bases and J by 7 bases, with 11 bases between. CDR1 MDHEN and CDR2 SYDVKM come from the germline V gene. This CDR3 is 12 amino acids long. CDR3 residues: CASSPNGGEAFF. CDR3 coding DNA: TGTGCCAGCAGTCCTAACGGTGGTGAAGCTTTCTTT.

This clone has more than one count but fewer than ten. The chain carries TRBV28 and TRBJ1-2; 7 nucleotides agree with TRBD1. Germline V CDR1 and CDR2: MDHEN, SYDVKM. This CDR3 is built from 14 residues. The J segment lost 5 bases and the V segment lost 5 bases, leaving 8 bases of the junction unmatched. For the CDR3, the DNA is TGTGCCAGCAGTCCGCCGGGACAGCTATATGGCTACACCTTC. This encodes CASSPPGQLYGYTF.

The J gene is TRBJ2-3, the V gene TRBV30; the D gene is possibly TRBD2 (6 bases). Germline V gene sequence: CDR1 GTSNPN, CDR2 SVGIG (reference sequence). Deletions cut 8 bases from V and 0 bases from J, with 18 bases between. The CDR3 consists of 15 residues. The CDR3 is CAQETGSGSTDTQYF. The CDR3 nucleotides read TGTGCCCAGGAGACCGGTAGCGGAAGCACAGATACGCAGTATTTT.

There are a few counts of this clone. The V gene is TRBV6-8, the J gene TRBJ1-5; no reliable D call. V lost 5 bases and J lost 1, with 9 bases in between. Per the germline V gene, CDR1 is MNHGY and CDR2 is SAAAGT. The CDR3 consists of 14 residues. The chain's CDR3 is CASSVDPSNQPQHF. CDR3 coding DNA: TGTGCCAGCAGTGTTGATCCCAGCAATCAGCCCCAGCATTTT.

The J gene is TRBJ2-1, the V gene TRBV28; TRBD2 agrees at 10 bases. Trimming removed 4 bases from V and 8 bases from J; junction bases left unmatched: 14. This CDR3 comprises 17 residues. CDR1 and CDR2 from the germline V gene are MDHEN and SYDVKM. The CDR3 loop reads CASSSLPLAGAGDEQFF. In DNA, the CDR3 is TGTGCCAGCAGTTCGTTGCCGCTAGCGGGAGCGGGAGATGAGCAGTTCTTC. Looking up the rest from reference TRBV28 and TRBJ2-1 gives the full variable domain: DVKVTQSSRYLVKRTGEKVFLECVQDMDHENMFWYRQDPGLGLRLIYFSYDVKMKEKGDIPEGYSVSREKKERFSLILESASTNQTSMYLCASSSLPLAGAGDEQFFGPGTRLTVL.

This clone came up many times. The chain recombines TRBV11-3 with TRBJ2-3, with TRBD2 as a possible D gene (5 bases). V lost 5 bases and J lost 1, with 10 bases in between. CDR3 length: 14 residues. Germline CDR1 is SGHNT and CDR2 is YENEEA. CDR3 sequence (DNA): TGTGCCAGCAGCCGAGCGGAGGGCACAGATACGCAGTATTTT. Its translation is CASSRAEGTDTQYF. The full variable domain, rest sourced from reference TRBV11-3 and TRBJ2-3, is EAGVVQSPRYKIIEKKQPVAFWCNPISGHNTLYWYLQNLGQGPELLIRYENEEAVDDSQLPKDRFSAERLKGVDSTLKIQPAELGDSAVYLCASSRAEGTDTQYFGPGTRLTVL.

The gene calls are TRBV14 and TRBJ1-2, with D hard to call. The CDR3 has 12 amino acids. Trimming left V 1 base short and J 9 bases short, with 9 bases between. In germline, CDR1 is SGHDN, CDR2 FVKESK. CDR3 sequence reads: CASSQGAVSYTF. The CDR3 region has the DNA TGTGCCAGCAGCCAAGGGGCCGTGAGCTACACCTTC.

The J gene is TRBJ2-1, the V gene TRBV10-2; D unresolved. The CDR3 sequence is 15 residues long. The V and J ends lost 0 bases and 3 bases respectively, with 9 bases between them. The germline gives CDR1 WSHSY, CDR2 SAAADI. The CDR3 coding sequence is TGCGCCAGCAGTGAGTCGTGGAAGGGCTACAATGAGCAGTTCTTC. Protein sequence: CASSESWKGYNEQFF.